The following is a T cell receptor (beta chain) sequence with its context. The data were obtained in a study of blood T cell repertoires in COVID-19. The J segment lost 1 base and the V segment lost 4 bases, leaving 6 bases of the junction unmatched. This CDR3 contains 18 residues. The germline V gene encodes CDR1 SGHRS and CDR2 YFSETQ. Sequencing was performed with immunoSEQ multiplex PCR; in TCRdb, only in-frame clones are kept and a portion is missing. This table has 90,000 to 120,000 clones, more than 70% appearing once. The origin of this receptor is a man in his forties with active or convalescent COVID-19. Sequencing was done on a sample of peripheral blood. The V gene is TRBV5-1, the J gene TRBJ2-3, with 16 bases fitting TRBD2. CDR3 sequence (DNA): TGCGCCAGCAGCACGGGACTAGCGGGAGGGCCGGGCACAGATACGCAGTATTTT. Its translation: CASSTGLAGGPGTDTQYF.